A single sample gave rise to the 20 T cell receptor beta chains below, sequenced in a study of cytomegalovirus exposure and HLA in healthy donors. Primers: 60 Vbeta forward and 13 Jbeta reverse. Assay used: immunoSEQ multiplex PCR; TCRdb lists only in-frame clones, some missing. The sample has 150,000 to 200,000 clones, more than 75% seen once. Sequencing input: PBMCs. The receptors originated from a young woman in good health and CMV-seronegative.

The genes are TRBV30 and TRBJ2-3, with a weak D call TRBD2 (7 bases). V was clipped by 5 bases and J by 5 bases, with 20 bases between them. CDR3 length: 15 amino acids. Germline assignment: CDR1 GTSNPN and CDR2 SVGIG (reference sequence). In nucleotides, the CDR3 is TGTGCCTGGTCCGGGGCGTGGGGGGGCCGAGATACGCAGTATTTT. Translation: CAWSGAWGGRDTQYF.

This chain connects TRBV7-2 to TRBJ2-1, with TRBD1 matching over 7 bases. The J segment lost 8 bases and the V segment lost 5 bases, leaving 12 bases of the junction unmatched. Germline V gene lookup returns CDR1 SGHTA and CDR2 FQGNSA. This CDR3 spans 15 amino acids. The CDR3 spells CASSQGTVAGDEQFF. The CDR3 coding sequence is TGTGCCAGCAGCCAGGGGACAGTGGCCGGGGATGAGCAGTTCTTC.

The rearrangement joins TRBV2 to TRBJ2-1, with 10 bases fitting TRBD2. The CDR3 length is 14 residues. Germline lookup yields CDR1 SNHLY and CDR2 FYNNEI. The J segment lost 3 bases and the V segment lost 8 bases, leaving 4 bases of the junction unmatched. The DNA of the CDR3 is TGTGCCAGCGTGCCTAGCGGGGGCTACAATGAGCAGTTCTTC. This sequence encodes CASVPSGGYNEQFF.

The chain combines TRBV30 with TRBJ1-4; D is unresolved. There are 15 residues in the CDR3. V lost 0 bases and J lost 8, with 16 bases in between. Germline lookup yields CDR1 GTSNPN and CDR2 SVGIG (reference sequence). The CDR3 nucleotides are TGTGCCTGGAGTGTTGGAGCGAGAGGTAACGAAAAACTGTTTTTT. Encoded protein: CAWSVGARGNEKLFF.

The chain recombines TRBV5-1 with TRBJ2-2; TRBD1 might be the D (6 bases). This CDR3 spans 15 amino acids. V was cut by 3 bases and J by 6 bases, with 15 bases left in between. The germline V gene has CDR1 SGHRS and CDR2 YFSETQ. CDR3 nucleotides: TGCGCCAGCAGCTCGACAGGAGGTTACGCCGGGGAGCTGTTTTTT. Encoded protein: CASSSTGGYAGELFF.

Only a few counts were recorded for this clone. This chain links TRBV5-5 with TRBJ2-5; 7 bases line up with TRBD1. Germline V gene sequence: CDR1 SGHKS, CDR2 YYEKEE (reference sequence). Trimming at V came to 4 bases and at J to 2 bases, leaving 2 bases not matched to a gene. The CDR3 spans 13 residues. CDR3 loop: CASSGDSQETQYF. The CDR3, as DNA: TGTGCCAGCAGCGGGGACAGTCAAGAGACCCAGTACTTC.

This chain links TRBV19 with TRBJ2-3; perhaps TRBD1 as D (5 bases). Germline CDR1 and CDR2: LNHDA and SQIVND (reference sequence). Between the trimmed V and J ends, which lost 10 bases and 5 bases, there was a span of 22 bases. This CDR3 has 15 amino acids. The CDR3 nucleotides read TGTGCCATCCTCCTCTGGGGCAGTTCAGGAGATACGCAGTATTTT. Amino acids: CAILLWGSSGDTQYF.

The genes are TRBV6-5 and TRBJ1-6, with TRBD1 identical over 8 bases. The CDR3 has 15 residues. With 5 bases clipped from V and 9 bases from J, the junction kept 9 bases outside the gene matches. Germline loops: CDR1 MNHEY, CDR2 SVGAGI. CDR3 sequence reads: CASSPGTGAGSPLHF. The DNA of the CDR3 is TGTGCCAGCAGTCCAGGGACAGGCGCAGGTTCACCCCTCCACTTT.

The V and J genes are TRBV6-4 and TRBJ2-7; 10 bases are a match to TRBD2. Looked up from germline, CDR1 is MRHNA and CDR2 is SNTAGT. This CDR3 contains 16 residues. After removal of 6 bases from V and 4 bases from J, the junction contained 12 bases not matched to a gene. CDR3 amino acids: CASRREERGGRYEQYF. In DNA form, the CDR3 reads TGTGCCAGCAGGCGGGAGGAGCGGGGGGGCAGGTACGAGCAGTACTTC.

This sequence joins TRBV9 and TRBJ2-5, with 13 bases aligning to TRBD2. The CDR3 totals 14 residues. Germline lookup yields CDR1 SGDLS and CDR2 YYNGEE. The V and J ends lost 3 bases and 4 bases, in that order; junction bases with no gene match: 0. The CDR3, as DNA: TGTGCCAGCAGCGGGACTAGCGGGGGAGAGACCCAGTACTTC. It encodes CASSGTSGGETQYF.

The chain links TRBV5-4 to TRBJ2-5, with a possible D match to TRBD1 (6 bases). The CDR3 runs 14 residues. V lost 4 bases and J lost 0, with 10 bases in between. Germline V gene lookup returns CDR1 SGHNT and CDR2 YYREEE (reference sequence). The CDR3 loop is CASSPYRDQETQYF. In DNA, the CDR3 is TGTGCCAGCAGCCCTTACAGGGACCAAGAGACCCAGTACTTC.

V and J are TRBV5-1 and TRBJ2-2, with 11 bases that match TRBD2. Trimming removed 2 bases from V and 7 bases from J; junction bases left unmatched: 7. The CDR3 loop spans 16 amino acids. Germline V CDR1 and CDR2: SGHRS, YFSETQ. CDR3: CASSLRLAGGDGELFF. The CDR3 DNA follows: TGCGCCAGCAGCTTAAGGCTAGCGGGAGGTGACGGGGAGCTGTTTTTT.

The chain is built from TRBV7-9 and TRBJ1-5; possibly TRBD1 for D (6 bases). Germline CDR1 and CDR2: SEHNR and FQNEAQ (reference sequence). V lost 3 bases and J lost 5, with 8 bases in between. The CDR3 extends over 13 amino acids. The CDR3 bases are TGTGCCAGCAGCTTTGCAGGGGATCAGCCCCAGCATTTT. Protein product: CASSFAGDQPQHF. The entire variable domain, with the rest obtained from reference TRBV7-9 and TRBJ1-5, is as follows: DTGVSQNPRHKITKRGQNVTFRCDPISEHNRLYWYRQTLGQGPEFLTYFQNEAQLEKSRLLSDRFSAERPKGSFSTLEIQRTEQGDSAMYLCASSFAGDQPQHFGDGTRLSIL.

The V and J genes are TRBV7-9 and TRBJ1-6, with 9 bases lining up with TRBD1. The CDR3 totals 17 residues. Germline-derived CDR1 and CDR2 are SEHNR and FQNEAQ (reference sequence). The V gene end was trimmed by 5 bases and the J gene end by 4 bases; junction bases not matched to a gene: 9. The CDR3 sequence is CASSTTTGTGYNSPLHF. CDR3 bases: TGTGCCAGCAGCACCACCACCGGGACAGGGTATAATTCACCCCTCCACTTT.

This chain uses TRBV9 with TRBJ1-2, with TRBD1 as a possible D gene (5 bases). Germline CDR1 and CDR2: SGDLS and YYNGEE. The CDR3 runs 13 residues. Trimming removed 0 bases at V and 4 bases at J, with 7 bases between. Written as DNA, the CDR3 is TGTGCCAGCAGCGTAGTAAGGGGCTATGGCTACACCTTC. Translated, it gives CASSVVRGYGYTF.

The V call is TRBV6-5, the J call TRBJ1-3; TRBD1 aligns across 8 bases. This CDR3 is built from 16 residues. J was trimmed by 3 bases and V by 3 bases; bases with no gene match: 7. CDR1 MNHEY and CDR2 SVGAGI come from the germline V gene. The CDR3 region has the DNA TGTGCCAGCAGTTATTCAGGGGGCGGTCTTGGAAACACCATATATTTT. It encodes CASSYSGGGLGNTIYF.

The rearrangement joins TRBV27 to TRBJ2-5, with 9 bases aligning to TRBD2. With 5 bases clipped from V and 2 bases from J, the junction kept 15 bases outside the gene matches. The germline V gene encodes CDR1 MNHEY and CDR2 SMNVEV (reference sequence). The CDR3 length is 18 residues. This CDR3 reads CASSIKLGSGGRQETQYF. The DNA for the CDR3 is TGTGCCAGCAGTATAAAATTGGGGAGCGGGGGGCGACAAGAGACCCAGTACTTC.

Here the CDR3 reads CASSQVSGQEEVFFLAFF. CDR3 sequence (DNA): TGTGCCAGCAGCCAAGTTTCCGGACAGGAGGAGGTGTTTTTTTTAGCTTTCTTT. This sequence joins TRBV4-2 and TRBJ1-1, with 7 nucleotides matching TRBD1. With V trimmed by 1 base and J by 10 bases, 21 bases remained unmatched. CDR1 LGHNA and CDR2 YNFKEQ come from the germline V gene. The CDR3 consists of 18 residues.

The J gene is TRBJ2-5, the V gene TRBV27; 12 bases are a match to TRBD2. The germline V gene encodes CDR1 MNHEY and CDR2 SMNVEV (reference sequence). The CDR3 totals 16 residues. After removal of 6 bases from V and 5 bases from J, the junction contained 10 bases not matched to a gene. The CDR3 nucleotides read TGTGCCAGCAGACCAAGACTAGCGGGGGAGGAGGAGACCCAGTACTTC. This translates into CASRPRLAGEEETQYF.

V usage is TRBV15 and J usage is TRBJ2-7, with TRBD1 matching over 10 bases. V lost 1 base, J lost 1 base, and 7 bases stayed unmatched. Germline V gives CDR1 LNHNV, CDR2 YYDKDF (reference sequence). The CDR3 has 17 residues. The CDR3 reads CATSRAHGTGVSYEQYF. The CDR3 DNA reads TGTGCCACCAGCAGAGCTCACGGGACAGGGGTTTCCTACGAGCAGTACTTC.